Listed below are T cell receptor beta chains from one sample, sequenced in a study of blood T cell repertoires in COVID-19. Here immunoSEQ multiplex PCR was the method, and the copy in TCRdb shows in-frame clones only, minus some. The data contain approximately 90,000 clones, 87% of them singletons. What was sequenced was peripheral blood. The receptor set was obtained from a human donor in a cohort sampled during active COVID-19. Both conserved end residues are part of each CDR3. The D gene is left open where the match is weak.

D	J	V	CDR3	DNA
TRBD1	TRBJ2-1	TRBV6-5	CASSRQGVNEQFF	TGTGCCAGCAGCAGACAGGGGGTCAATGAGCAGTTCTTC
TRBD1	TRBJ1-5	TRBV28	CASSTGQGSRQPQHF	TGTGCCAGCAGCACCGGACAGGGGTCGCGTCAGCCCCAGCATTTT
.	TRBJ1-1	TRBV9	CASSGEGSPNTEAFF	TGTGCCAGCAGCGGAGAGGGTAGCCCTAACACTGAAGCTTTCTTT
TRBD2	TRBJ2-1	TRBV6-5	CASSYSGLAGEQFF	TGTGCCAGCAGTTACTCGGGGCTAGCGGGGGAGCAGTTCTTC
.	TRBJ1-5	TRBV19	CASSPPGGGNQPQHF	TGTGCCAGTAGCCCCCCTGGGGGCGGGAATCAGCCCCAGCATTTT
TRBD2	TRBJ2-3	TRBV19	CASRRGGADTQYF	TGTGCCAGTAGGCGGGGAGGGGCAGATACGCAGTATTTT
TRBD2	TRBJ2-5	TRBV5-1	CASSVLSGEGGTQYF	TGCGCCAGCAGCGTACTTAGCGGGGAGGGAGGGACCCAGTACTTC
.	TRBJ1-4	TRBV7-9	CASSPGTAGEKLFF	TGTGCCAGCAGCCCGGGTACCGCGGGTGAAAAACTGTTTTTT
.	TRBJ1-2	TRBV2	CASSDRGLYGYTF	TGTGCCAGCAGTGATAGGGGACTCTATGGCTACACCTTC
TRBD1	TRBJ2-2	TRBV29-1	CSVEEGTGRWGLPGELFF	TGCAGCGTTGAAGAGGGGACAGGGAGGTGGGGGTTACCCGGGGAGCTGTTTTTT
TRBD2	TRBJ2-2	TRBV3-1/TRBV3-2	CASSRTSRTGELFF	TGTGCCAGCAGCCGGACTAGCCGGACCGGGGAGCTGTTTTTT
.	TRBJ2-3	TRBV3-1/TRBV3-2	CASSRQRSQGQHRMGDTQYF	TGTGCCAGCAGCCGACAGAGGTCACAGGGCCAGCACAGAATGGGAGATACGCAGTATTTT
.	TRBJ2-2	TRBV19	CASSPARPGGELFF	TGTGCCAGTAGTCCCGCGAGGCCCGGCGGGGAGCTGTTTTTT
.	TRBJ2-7	TRBV9	CASSVEGLGYEQYF	TGTGCCAGCAGCGTAGAAGGACTGGGATACGAGCAGTACTTC
TRBD1	TRBJ2-7	TRBV7-9	CASSSAWTGSIEQYF	TGTGCCAGCAGCTCGGCTTGGACAGGCAGCATCGAGCAGTACTTC
.	TRBJ1-2	TRBV2	CASSGTVGLRSYTF	TGTGCCAGCAGTGGAACCGTGGGTTTGAGGAGCTACACCTTC